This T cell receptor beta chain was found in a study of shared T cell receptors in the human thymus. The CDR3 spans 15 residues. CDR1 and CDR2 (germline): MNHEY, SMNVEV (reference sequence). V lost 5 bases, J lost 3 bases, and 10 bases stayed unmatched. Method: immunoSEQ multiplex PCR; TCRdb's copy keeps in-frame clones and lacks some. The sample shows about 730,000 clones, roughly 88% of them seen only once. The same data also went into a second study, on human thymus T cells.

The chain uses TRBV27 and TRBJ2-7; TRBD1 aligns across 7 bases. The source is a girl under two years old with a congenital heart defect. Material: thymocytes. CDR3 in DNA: TGTGCCAGCAGTCCTTGGGACAGCGCGAACTACGAGCAGTACTTC. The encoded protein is CASSPWDSANYEQYF.